This is a list of T cell receptor beta chains from one sample in a study of OX40 agonist ivuxolimab in advanced cancers. This table comes from immunoSEQ multiplex PCR, and its TCRdb copy is limited to in-frame clones, with some not included. Among tens of thousands of clones listed, roughly 80% were seen once. This specimen consisted of CD4+ or CD8+ T cells sorted from blood, obtained in a trial of the OX40 agonist ivuxolimab. The receptor set was obtained from an adult with an advanced solid tumor such as melanoma, head and neck, liver or kidney cancer. Both conserved end residues are part of each CDR3. D genes are given only for firm matches. Clone size is stated in some rows and not others, as once, few, many or a class when expanded.

J gene,V gene,clone size,D gene,CDR3 protein,CDR3 DNA
TRBJ2-1,TRBV2,-,TRBD2,CASIRLAGGRNEQFF,TGTGCCAGCATTCGACTAGCGGGGGGGCGAAATGAGCAGTTCTTC
TRBJ2-7,TRBV7-9,-,TRBD1,CASSLSDRGRSGEQYF,TGTGCCAGCAGCTTGTCCGACAGGGGGCGATCGGGCGAGCAGTACTTC
TRBJ1-1,TRBV6-5,-,-,CASRGQAEHTEAFF,TGTGCCAGCAGAGGGCAGGCTGAACACACTGAAGCTTTCTTT
TRBJ1-3,TRBV7-9,-,-,CASSLGALYSGNTIYF,TGTGCCAGCAGCTTAGGGGCACTGTACTCTGGAAACACCATATATTTT
TRBJ1-2,TRBV19,-,-,CASSETGSGYTF,TGTGCCAGTAGTGAAACAGGGAGCGGCTACACCTTC
TRBJ1-4,TRBV7-6,few,TRBD1,CASSLGTGGEKLFF,TGTGCCAGCAGCTTAGGGACAGGTGGAGAAAAACTGTTTTTT
TRBJ1-2,TRBV6-1,-,-,CASGQLRGYTF,TGTGCCAGCGGACAGTTACGTGGCTACACCTTC
TRBJ1-4,TRBV30,-,-,CAWSPARGKNEKLFF,TGTGCCTGGAGCCCCGCCAGGGGTAAGAATGAAAAACTGTTTTTT
TRBJ1-2,TRBV11-3,once,TRBD1,CASSGGTGNGYTF,TGTGCCAGCAGCGGCGGGACAGGGAACGGCTACACCTTC
TRBJ2-3,TRBV7-2,-,TRBD1,CASKRDRSSTDTQYF,TGTGCCAGCAAAAGGGACAGGAGCAGCACAGATACGCAGTATTTT
TRBJ1-1,TRBV5-1,-,TRBD1,CASSTWDSWNTEAFF,TGCGCCAGCAGCACATGGGACAGCTGGAACACTGAAGCTTTCTTT
TRBJ2-1,TRBV14,-,TRBD2,CASSHRSGGGDEQFF,TGTGCCAGCAGCCATCGTAGCGGGGGAGGCGATGAGCAGTTCTTC
TRBJ1-2,TRBV6-1,-,-,CASREGTSNYGYTF,TGTGCCAGCAGAGAAGGGACGTCTAACTATGGCTACACCTTC
TRBJ1-1,TRBV29-1,-,-,CSAAVENTEAFF,TGCAGCGCCGCGGTAGAGAACACTGAAGCTTTCTTT
TRBJ1-1,TRBV6-5,-,-,CASRRTTLNTEAFF,TGTGCCAGCAGACGGACAACCCTTAACACTGAAGCTTTCTTT
TRBJ1-1,TRBV5-1,-,TRBD1,CASSLSGTGNTEAFF,TGCGCCAGCAGCTTGTCTGGGACAGGGAACACTGAAGCTTTCTTT
TRBJ1-2,TRBV21-1,few,-,CASSKGAVRGYTF,TGTGCCAGCAGCAAAGGGGCGGTGCGGGGCTACACCTTC
TRBJ2-7,TRBV7-3,-,-,CASSLGFQQYF,TGTGCCAGCAGCTTGGGTTTCCAGCAGTACTTC
TRBJ1-3,TRBV11-2,-,-,CASSLAGVSVSGNTIYF,TGTGCCAGCAGCTTAGCCGGGGTTTCCGTTTCTGGAAACACCATATATTTT
TRBJ1-5,TRBV6-1,-,-,CASSEFGGGSQPQHF,TGTGCCAGCAGTGAATTTGGAGGGGGGAGTCAGCCCCAGCATTTT
TRBJ2-7,TRBV29-1,-,TRBD1,CSGGQGDEQYF,TGCAGCGGCGGACAGGGCGACGAGCAGTACTTC
TRBJ2-3,TRBV10-3,-,-,CAISESRGSTDTQYF,TGTGCCATCAGTGAGTCGCGGGGATCCACAGATACGCAGTATTTT
TRBJ1-2,TRBV9,-,TRBD1,CASSEWDRGGYGYTF,TGTGCCAGCAGCGAGTGGGACAGGGGGGGATATGGCTACACCTTC
TRBJ1-1,TRBV29-1,-,-,CSVGNTEAFF,TGCAGCGTTGGCAACACTGAAGCTTTCTTT
TRBJ1-1,TRBV15,-,TRBD1,CATSKGQVNTEAFF,TGTGCCACCAGCAAGGGACAGGTAAACACTGAAGCTTTCTTT
TRBJ1-4,TRBV19,-,-,CASSTTRFGGKLFF,TGTGCCAGTAGTACGACCCGATTTGGGGGAAAACTGTTTTTT
TRBJ2-7,TRBV18,-,-,CASSPTRGDEQYF,TGTGCCAGCTCACCAACCAGGGGGGACGAGCAGTACTTC
TRBJ2-6,TRBV7-8,-,-,CASSLYGQPGANVLTF,TGTGCCAGCAGCTTATATGGACAGCCGGGGGCCAACGTCCTGACTTTC
TRBJ1-1,TRBV5-6,-,-,CASSLVRPESEAFF,TGTGCCAGCAGCTTGGTCCGGCCCGAGAGTGAAGCTTTCTTT
TRBJ1-2,TRBV6-6,-,TRBD1,CASTPDRNGYTF,TGTGCCAGTACGCCGGACAGGAATGGCTACACCTTC
TRBJ1-3,TRBV19,-,-,CASSRGAGSGNTIYF,TGTGCCAGTAGTAGAGGTGCGGGGTCTGGAAACACCATATATTTT
TRBJ2-3,TRBV29-1,once,-,CSGESGDTQYF,TGCAGCGGGGAGAGCGGAGATACGCAGTATTTT
TRBJ1-4,TRBV7-7,-,TRBD1,CASSPRQGAGEKLFF,TGTGCTAGCAGCCCGAGACAGGGGGCAGGTGAAAAACTGTTTTTT
TRBJ1-2,TRBV6-5,few,-,CASSPQGPSYGYTF,TGTGCCAGCAGTCCCCAGGGTCCCTCCTATGGCTACACCTTC
TRBJ2-1,TRBV5-4,-,TRBD2,CASSFSAGTSTPNEQFF,TGTGCCAGCAGCTTCAGCGCCGGGACTAGCACCCCCAATGAGCAGTTCTTC
TRBJ1-5,TRBV4-3,-,-,CASSQDADSNQPQHF,TGCGCCAGCAGCCAAGATGCAGACAGCAATCAGCCCCAGCATTTT
TRBJ1-1,TRBV12-5,-,-,CASGAGITEAFF,TGTGCTAGTGGTGCAGGGATCACTGAAGCTTTCTTT
TRBJ1-4,TRBV6-1,-,-,CASSEEGRLNEKLFF,TGTGCCAGCAGTGAAGAGGGAAGGCTGAATGAAAAACTGTTTTTT
TRBJ2-5,TRBV7-8,few,-,CASSSGVKETQYF,TGTGCCAGCAGCTCAGGGGTTAAAGAGACCCAGTACTTC
TRBJ2-7,TRBV19,-,TRBD1,CASSPGQVSYEQYF,TGTGCCAGTAGCCCGGGACAGGTCTCCTACGAGCAGTACTTC
TRBJ2-5,TRBV18,-,-,CASSPPAQRETQYF,TGTGCCAGCTCACCACCGGCCCAGAGGGAGACCCAGTACTTC
TRBJ2-1,TRBV19,few,-,CASYSGLGDHNEQFF,TGTGCCAGTTATTCCGGACTGGGTGATCACAATGAGCAGTTCTTC
TRBJ1-1,TRBV7-3,-,-,CASSMGTGPNTEAFF,TGTGCCAGCAGCATGGGGACGGGACCCAACACTGAAGCTTTCTTT
TRBJ2-1,TRBV6-5,-,TRBD2,CASTSGTAKNEQFF,TGTGCCAGCACCAGCGGGACGGCTAAAAATGAGCAGTTCTTC